Listed below are T cell receptor beta chains from one sample, sequenced in a study of T cell repertoires in cytomegalovirus infection. Antigens of these TCRs are unknown. TCRdb re-called the reads through MiXCR, storing one row per CDR3 protein. Counted here are approximately 730,000 distinct CDR3 sequences, about 30% occurring once; the ten biggest clones make up 18%. The specimen comprised cultured PBMCs, sampled from culture after CMV antigen stimulation. These receptor sequences come from a human donor in good health (CMV status not recorded). Some clones in this sample may be carry-over from other donors' samples. The CDR3 runs from the conserved cysteine through the conserved F or W. Each record gives: J gene, clone size, V gene, CDR3 length, D gene, CDR3 protein, CDR3 DNA. A D gene is named only where the DNA matches it firmly. A clone size is listed for some rows: how often the clone was seen (once, few, many), or a class if it is expanded.

J gene: TRBJ1-1; clone size: -; V gene: TRBV19; CDR3 length: 14; D gene: -; CDR3 protein: CASSEGHMNTEAFF; CDR3 DNA: TGTGCCAGTAGTGAGGGACACATGAACACTGAAGCTTTCTTT
J gene: TRBJ2-1; clone size: -; V gene: TRBV20-1; CDR3 length: 15; D gene: TRBD1; CDR3 protein: CSASHRDRGSDEQFF; CDR3 DNA: TGCAGTGCTAGTCACCGGGACAGGGGTAGCGATGAGCAGTTCTTC
J gene: TRBJ1-1; clone size: many; V gene: TRBV12-3/TRBV12-4; CDR3 length: 12; D gene: -; CDR3 protein: CASKEVNTEAFF; CDR3 DNA: TGTGCCAGCAAGGAGGTGAACACTGAAGCTTTCTTT
J gene: TRBJ2-3; clone size: -; V gene: TRBV7-2; CDR3 length: 16; D gene: TRBD1; CDR3 protein: CASSLAPGQGTDTQYF; CDR3 DNA: TGTGCCAGCAGCTTAGCGCCGGGACAGGGCACAGATACGCAGTATTTT
J gene: TRBJ2-1; clone size: -; V gene: TRBV19; CDR3 length: 15; D gene: TRBD1; CDR3 protein: CASSGRDRDGSGQFF; CDR3 DNA: TGTGCCAGTAGTGGCCGGGACAGGGATGGTTCGGGACAGTTCTTC
J gene: TRBJ2-7; clone size: -; V gene: TRBV29-1; CDR3 length: 11; D gene: -; CDR3 protein: CSVEVWGEQYF; CDR3 DNA: TGCAGCGTTGAAGTTTGGGGCGAGCAGTACTTC
J gene: TRBJ2-5; clone size: few; V gene: TRBV5-4; CDR3 length: 15; D gene: TRBD2; CDR3 protein: CASSESGRYQETQYF; CDR3 DNA: TGTGCCAGCAGCGAGAGCGGGAGGTACCAAGAGACCCAGTACTTC
J gene: TRBJ2-2; clone size: -; V gene: TRBV6-5; CDR3 length: 14; D gene: -; CDR3 protein: CASRPSGFAGELFF; CDR3 DNA: TGTGCCAGCAGGCCCTCAGGGTTCGCCGGGGAGCTGTTTTTT
J gene: TRBJ1-3; clone size: once; V gene: TRBV12-3/TRBV12-4; CDR3 length: 16; D gene: TRBD1; CDR3 protein: CASSLRGQGSGNTIYF; CDR3 DNA: TGTGCCAGCAGTTTGCGCGGACAGGGGTCTGGAAACACCATATATTTT
J gene: TRBJ1-5; clone size: -; V gene: TRBV20-1; CDR3 length: 12; D gene: -; CDR3 protein: CSARRGNQPQHF; CDR3 DNA: TGCAGTGCTAGGAGGGGTAATCAGCCCCAGCATTTT
J gene: TRBJ1-1; clone size: -; V gene: TRBV6-8; CDR3 length: 17; D gene: TRBD1; CDR3 protein: CASRETTLQGIRTEAFF; CDR3 DNA: TGTGCCAGCAGGGAAACCACTTTACAGGGGATAAGGACTGAAGCTTTCTTT
J gene: TRBJ2-3; clone size: -; V gene: TRBV7-9; CDR3 length: 15; D gene: TRBD2; CDR3 protein: CASSSPSGNTDTQYF; CDR3 DNA: TGTGCCAGCAGCTCTCCGAGCGGGAACACAGATACGCAGTATTTT
J gene: TRBJ2-4; clone size: -; V gene: TRBV20-1; CDR3 length: 13; D gene: -; CDR3 protein: CSAASDGLYIQYF; CDR3 DNA: TGCAGTGCTGCTAGCGATGGTTTGTACATTCAGTACTTC
J gene: TRBJ2-1; clone size: -; V gene: TRBV6-2/TRBV6-3; CDR3 length: 17; D gene: TRBD2; CDR3 protein: CASSPGAGLLSYNEQFF; CDR3 DNA: TGTGCCAGCAGCCCTGGAGCGGGACTCCTCTCCTACAATGAGCAGTTCTTC
J gene: TRBJ1-1; clone size: few; V gene: TRBV12-3/TRBV12-4; CDR3 length: 15; D gene: -; CDR3 protein: CASSLGGDLNTEAFF; CDR3 DNA: TGTGCCAGCAGTTTAGGAGGCGACTTGAACACTGAAGCTTTCTTT
J gene: TRBJ1-3; clone size: many; V gene: TRBV7-2; CDR3 length: 14; D gene: -; CDR3 protein: CASSRSLSENTIYF; CDR3 DNA: TGTGCCAGCAGCAGGAGTTTGAGTGAGAACACCATATATTTT
J gene: TRBJ1-6; clone size: -; V gene: TRBV12-3/TRBV12-4; CDR3 length: 14; D gene: -; CDR3 protein: CASTKTIYNSPLHF; CDR3 DNA: TGTGCCAGCACGAAGACAATTTATAATTCACCCCTCCACTTT